This T cell receptor (beta chain) was captured by sequencing in a study of OX40 agonist ivuxolimab in advanced cancers. TCRdb's table, derived via immunoSEQ multiplex PCR, lists solely in-frame clones and lacks some. Of 100,000 or so clones in the sample, 89% were seen once. Notes on this clone: Different DNA sequences within this sample yield the same CDR3.

The CDR3 runs to 15 residues. With V trimmed by 6 bases and J by 5 bases, 8 bases remained unmatched. CDR1 and CDR2 (germline): ENHRY, SYGVKD. The chain has TRBV10-3 and TRBJ2-2; 8 positions agree with TRBD1. The sample in question was CD4+ or CD8+ T cells sorted from blood, obtained in a trial of the OX40 agonist ivuxolimab. The receptor's source is an adult with an advanced solid tumor such as melanoma, head and neck, liver or kidney cancer. The CDR3 DNA is TGTGCCATCAGCTCGACAGGGGCAGGTACCGGGGAGCTGTTTTTT. This translates into CAISSTGAGTGELFF.